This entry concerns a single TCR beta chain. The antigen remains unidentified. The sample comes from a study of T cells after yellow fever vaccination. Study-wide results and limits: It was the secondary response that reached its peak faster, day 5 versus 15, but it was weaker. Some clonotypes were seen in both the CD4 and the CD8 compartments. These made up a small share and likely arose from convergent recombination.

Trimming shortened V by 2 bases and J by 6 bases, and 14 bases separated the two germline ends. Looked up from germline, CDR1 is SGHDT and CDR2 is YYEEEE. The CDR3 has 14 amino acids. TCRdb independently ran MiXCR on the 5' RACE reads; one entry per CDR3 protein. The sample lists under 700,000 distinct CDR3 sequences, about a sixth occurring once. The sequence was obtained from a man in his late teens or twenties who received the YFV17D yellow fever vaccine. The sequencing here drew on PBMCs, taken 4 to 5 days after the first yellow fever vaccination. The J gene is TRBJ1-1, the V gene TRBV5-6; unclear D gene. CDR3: CASSFGGSIAEAFF. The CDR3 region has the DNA TGTGCCAGCAGCTTCGGCGGCTCTATCGCTGAAGCTTTCTTT.